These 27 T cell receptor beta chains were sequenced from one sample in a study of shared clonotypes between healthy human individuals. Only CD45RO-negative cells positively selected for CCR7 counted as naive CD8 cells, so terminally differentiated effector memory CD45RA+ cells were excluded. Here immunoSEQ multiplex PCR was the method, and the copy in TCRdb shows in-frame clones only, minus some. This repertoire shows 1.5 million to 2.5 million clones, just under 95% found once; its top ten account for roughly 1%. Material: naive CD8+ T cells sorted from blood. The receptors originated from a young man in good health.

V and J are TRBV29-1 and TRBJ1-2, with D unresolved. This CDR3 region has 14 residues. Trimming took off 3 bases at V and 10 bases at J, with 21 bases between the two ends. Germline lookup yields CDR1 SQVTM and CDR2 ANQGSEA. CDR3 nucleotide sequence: TGCAGCGTTGACGATAGAAGAAGGGCAGGACTCTACACCTTC. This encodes CSVDDRRRAGLYTF.

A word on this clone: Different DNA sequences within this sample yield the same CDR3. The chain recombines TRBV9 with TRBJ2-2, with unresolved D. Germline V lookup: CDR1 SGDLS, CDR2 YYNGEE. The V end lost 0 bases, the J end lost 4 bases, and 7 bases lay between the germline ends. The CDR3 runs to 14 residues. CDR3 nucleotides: TGTGCCAGCAGCGTAGAAGTAGTCACCGGGGAGCTGTTTTTT. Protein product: CASSVEVVTGELFF. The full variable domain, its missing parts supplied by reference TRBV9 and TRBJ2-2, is DSGVTQTPKHLITATGQRVTLRCSPRSGDLSVYWYQQSLDQGLQFLIQYYNGEERAKGNILERFSAQQFPDLHSELNLSSLELGDSALYFCASSVEVVTGELFFGEGSRLTVL.

CDR3 nucleotide sequence: TGTGCCAGCAGCCCATGGACAGGGCCCAGCCCCTACAATGAGCAGTTCTTC. Translation: CASSPWTGPSPYNEQFF. The rearrangement joins TRBV9 to TRBJ2-1; 8 nucleotides align to TRBD1. Trimming at V came to 4 bases and at J to 2 bases, leaving 11 bases not matched to a gene. Germline CDR1 SGDLS, CDR2 YYNGEE. The CDR3 consists of 17 residues.

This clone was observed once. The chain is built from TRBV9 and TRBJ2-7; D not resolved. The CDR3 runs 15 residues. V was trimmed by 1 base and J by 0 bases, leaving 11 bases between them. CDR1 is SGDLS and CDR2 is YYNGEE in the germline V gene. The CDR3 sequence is CASSVSVGNSYEQYF. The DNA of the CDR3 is TGTGCCAGCAGCGTATCGGTCGGAAACTCCTACGAGCAGTACTTC.

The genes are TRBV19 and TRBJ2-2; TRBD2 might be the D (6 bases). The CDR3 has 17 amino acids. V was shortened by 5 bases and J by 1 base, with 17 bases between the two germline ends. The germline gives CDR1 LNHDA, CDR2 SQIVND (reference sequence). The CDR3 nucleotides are TGTGCCAGTAGTGCGGGATTTCTAACTTTGAACACCGGGGAGCTGTTTTTT. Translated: CASSAGFLTLNTGELFF.

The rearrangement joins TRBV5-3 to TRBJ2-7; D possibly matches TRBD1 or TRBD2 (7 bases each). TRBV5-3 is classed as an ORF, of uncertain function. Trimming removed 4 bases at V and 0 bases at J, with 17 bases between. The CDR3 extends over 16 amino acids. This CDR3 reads CARSPLRGGPSYEQYF. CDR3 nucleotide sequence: TGTGCCAGAAGCCCCCTCAGGGGGGGCCCCTCCTACGAGCAGTACTTC.

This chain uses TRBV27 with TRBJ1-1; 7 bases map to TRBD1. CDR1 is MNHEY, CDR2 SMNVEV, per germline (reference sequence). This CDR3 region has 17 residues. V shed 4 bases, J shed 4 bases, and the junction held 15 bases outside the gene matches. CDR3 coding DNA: TGTGCCAGCAGTTCCTCGGGGTGGGGAGGGGGCGTCACTGAAGCTTTCTTT. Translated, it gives CASSSSGWGGGVTEAFF.

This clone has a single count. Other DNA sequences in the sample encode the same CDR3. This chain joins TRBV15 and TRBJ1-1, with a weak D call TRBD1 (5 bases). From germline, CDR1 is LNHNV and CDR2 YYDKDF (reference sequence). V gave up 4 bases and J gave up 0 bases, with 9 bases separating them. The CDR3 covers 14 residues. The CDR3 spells CATSKGLMNTEAFF. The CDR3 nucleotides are TGTGCCACCAGCAAGGGACTCATGAACACTGAAGCTTTCTTT.

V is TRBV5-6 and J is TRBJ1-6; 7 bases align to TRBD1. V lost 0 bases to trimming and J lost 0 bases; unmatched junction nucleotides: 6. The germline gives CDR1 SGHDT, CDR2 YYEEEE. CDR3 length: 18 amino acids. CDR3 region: CASSLEGGLYSYNSPLHF. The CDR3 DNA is TGTGCCAGCAGCTTGGAAGGGGGCCTTTACTCCTATAATTCACCCCTCCACTTT.

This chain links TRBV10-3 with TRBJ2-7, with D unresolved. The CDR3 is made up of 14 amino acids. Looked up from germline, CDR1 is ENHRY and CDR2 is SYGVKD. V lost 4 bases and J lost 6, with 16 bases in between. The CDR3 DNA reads TGTGCCATCAGTGCCCAGACGACGGCTGGCGAGCAGTACTTC. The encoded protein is CAISAQTTAGEQYF.

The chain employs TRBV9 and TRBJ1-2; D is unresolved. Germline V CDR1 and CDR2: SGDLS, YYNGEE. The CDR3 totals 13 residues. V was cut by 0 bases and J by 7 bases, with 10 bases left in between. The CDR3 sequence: CASSVDLDSGYTF. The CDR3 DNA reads TGTGCCAGCAGCGTAGATTTGGATTCTGGCTACACCTTC.

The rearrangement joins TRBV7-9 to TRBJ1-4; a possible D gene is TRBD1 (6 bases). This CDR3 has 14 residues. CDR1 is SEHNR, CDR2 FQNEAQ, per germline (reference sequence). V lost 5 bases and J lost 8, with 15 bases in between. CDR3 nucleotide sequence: TGTGCCAGCAGCCAGACAGGCGGCGGGGAAAAACTGTTTTTT. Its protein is CASSQTGGGEKLFF.

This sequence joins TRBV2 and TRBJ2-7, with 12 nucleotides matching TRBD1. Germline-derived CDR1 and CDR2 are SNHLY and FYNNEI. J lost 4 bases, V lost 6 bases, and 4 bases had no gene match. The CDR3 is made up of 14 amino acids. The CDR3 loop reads CASRGTGGDYEQYF. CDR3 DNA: TGTGCCAGCAGAGGGACAGGGGGCGATTACGAGCAGTACTTC.

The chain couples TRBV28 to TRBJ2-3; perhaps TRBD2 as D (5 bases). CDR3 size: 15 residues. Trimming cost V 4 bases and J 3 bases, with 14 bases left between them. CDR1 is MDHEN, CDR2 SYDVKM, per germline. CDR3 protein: CASSSPGRGTDTQYF. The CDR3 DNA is TGTGCCAGCAGTTCCCCGGGCCGAGGGACAGATACGCAGTATTTT.

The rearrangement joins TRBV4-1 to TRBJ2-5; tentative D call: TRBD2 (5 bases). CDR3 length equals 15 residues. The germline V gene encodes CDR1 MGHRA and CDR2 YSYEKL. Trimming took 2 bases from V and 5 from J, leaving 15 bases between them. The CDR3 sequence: CASSQNPGERETQYF. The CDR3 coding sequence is TGCGCCAGCAGCCAAAATCCCGGGGAGAGGGAGACCCAGTACTTC.

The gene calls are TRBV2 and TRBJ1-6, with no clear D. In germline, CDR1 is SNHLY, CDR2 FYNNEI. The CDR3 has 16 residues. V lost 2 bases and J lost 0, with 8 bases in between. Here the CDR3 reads CASSETPDSYNSPLHF. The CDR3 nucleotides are TGTGCCAGCAGTGAAACCCCGGACTCCTATAATTCACCCCTCCACTTT.

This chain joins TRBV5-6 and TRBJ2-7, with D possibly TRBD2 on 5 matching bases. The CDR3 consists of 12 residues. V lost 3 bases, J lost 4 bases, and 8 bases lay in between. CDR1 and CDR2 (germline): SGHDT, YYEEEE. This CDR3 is CASSSAGYEQYF. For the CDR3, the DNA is TGTGCCAGCAGCTCCGCGGGTTACGAGCAGTACTTC.

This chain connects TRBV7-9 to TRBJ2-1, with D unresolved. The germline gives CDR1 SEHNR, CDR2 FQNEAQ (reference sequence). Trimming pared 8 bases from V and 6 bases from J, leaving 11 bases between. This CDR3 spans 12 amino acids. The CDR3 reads CASENVVNEQFF. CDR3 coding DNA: TGTGCCAGCGAGAATGTAGTCAATGAGCAGTTCTTC.

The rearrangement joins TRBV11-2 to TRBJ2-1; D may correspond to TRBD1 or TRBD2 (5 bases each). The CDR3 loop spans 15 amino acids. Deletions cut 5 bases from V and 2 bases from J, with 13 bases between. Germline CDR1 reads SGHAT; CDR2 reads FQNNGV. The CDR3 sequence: CASSSRDPAYNEQFF. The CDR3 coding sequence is TGTGCCAGCAGCAGCCGGGACCCGGCCTACAATGAGCAGTTCTTC.

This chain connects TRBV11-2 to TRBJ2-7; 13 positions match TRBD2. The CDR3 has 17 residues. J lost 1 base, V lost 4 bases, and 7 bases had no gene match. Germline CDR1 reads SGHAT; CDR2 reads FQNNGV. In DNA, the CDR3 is TGTGCCAGCAGCTCTGCCGGGACTAGCGGGACATCCTACGAGCAGTACTTC. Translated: CASSSAGTSGTSYEQYF.

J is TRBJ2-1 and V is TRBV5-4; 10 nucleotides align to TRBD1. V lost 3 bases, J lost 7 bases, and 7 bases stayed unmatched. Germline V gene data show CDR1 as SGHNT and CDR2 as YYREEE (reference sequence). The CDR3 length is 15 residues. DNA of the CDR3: TGTGCCAGCAGCTCCGGGACAGGGGAGTGGAATGAGCAGTTCTTC. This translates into CASSSGTGEWNEQFF.

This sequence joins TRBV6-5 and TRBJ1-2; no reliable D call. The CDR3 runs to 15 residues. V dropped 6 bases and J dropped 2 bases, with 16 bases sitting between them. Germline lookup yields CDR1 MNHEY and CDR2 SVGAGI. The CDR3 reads CASSPNPGPNYGYTF. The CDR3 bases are TGTGCCAGCAGCCCTAACCCCGGACCGAACTATGGCTACACCTTC.

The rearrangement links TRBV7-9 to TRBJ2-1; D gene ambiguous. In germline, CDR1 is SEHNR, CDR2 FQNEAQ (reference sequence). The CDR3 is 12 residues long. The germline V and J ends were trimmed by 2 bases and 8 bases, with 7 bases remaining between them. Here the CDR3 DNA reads TGTGCCAGCAGCTTACAGTGGGATGAGCAGTTCTTC. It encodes CASSLQWDEQFF.

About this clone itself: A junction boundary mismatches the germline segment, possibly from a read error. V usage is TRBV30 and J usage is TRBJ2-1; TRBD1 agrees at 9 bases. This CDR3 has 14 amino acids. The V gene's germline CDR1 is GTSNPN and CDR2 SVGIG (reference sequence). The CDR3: CAWSAGQGYTEQFF. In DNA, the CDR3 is TGTGCCTGGAGCGCGGGACAGGGATACACTGAGCAGTTCTTC.

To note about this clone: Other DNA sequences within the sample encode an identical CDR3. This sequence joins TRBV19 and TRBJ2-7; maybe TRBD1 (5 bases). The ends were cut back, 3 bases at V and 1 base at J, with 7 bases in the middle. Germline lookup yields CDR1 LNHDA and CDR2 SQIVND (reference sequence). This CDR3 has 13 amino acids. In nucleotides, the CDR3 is TGTGCCAGTAGTATCGGACATTCCTACGAGCAGTACTTC. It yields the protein CASSIGHSYEQYF.

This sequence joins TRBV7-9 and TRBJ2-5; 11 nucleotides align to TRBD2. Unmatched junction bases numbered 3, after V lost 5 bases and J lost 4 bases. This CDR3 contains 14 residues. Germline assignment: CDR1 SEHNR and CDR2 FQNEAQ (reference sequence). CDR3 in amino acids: CASSTSGRTETQYF. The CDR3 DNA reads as TGTGCCAGCAGCACTAGCGGGAGAACAGAGACCCAGTACTTC.

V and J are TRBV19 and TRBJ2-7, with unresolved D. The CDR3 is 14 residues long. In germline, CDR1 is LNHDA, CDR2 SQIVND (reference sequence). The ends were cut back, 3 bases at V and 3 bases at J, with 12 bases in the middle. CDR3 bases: TGTGCCAGTAGTATGGTTGGGGTCTACTACGAGCAGTACTTC. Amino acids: CASSMVGVYYEQYF.